This is a list of T cell receptor beta chains from one sample in a study of cytomegalovirus exposure and HLA in healthy donors. Data came from immunoSEQ multiplex PCR; TCRdb stores just in-frame clones and leaves some out. The sample includes some 170,000 clones, roughly 8.7% of them seen just once. The sequenced sample consisted of PBMCs. The receptors originated from a woman younger than 45 in good health and CMV-seropositive. Both conserved end residues are part of each CDR3. A D gene is named only where the DNA matches it firmly. The size of a clone is reported for some rows only, either as once, few or many, or as a class for expanded clones.

d_call: TRBD2; clone_size: -; j_call: TRBJ2-5; cdr3_length: 17; v_call: TRBV27; cdr3_nt: TGTGCCAGCAGTTTAAGTCTAGCGGGAGGGCCTCCCGAGACCCAGTACTTC; cdr3_aa: CASSLSLAGGPPETQYF
d_call: TRBD2; clone_size: -; j_call: TRBJ2-1; cdr3_length: 16; v_call: TRBV7-8; cdr3_nt: TGTGCCAGCAGCCTAATACTAGCGGGAGGGTTTAATGAGCAGTTCTTC; cdr3_aa: CASSLILAGGFNEQFF
d_call: -; clone_size: -; j_call: TRBJ1-5; cdr3_length: 14; v_call: TRBV2; cdr3_nt: TGTGCCAGCAGTGGGAACAGAAGGAATCAGCCCCAGCATTTT; cdr3_aa: CASSGNRRNQPQHF
d_call: -; clone_size: -; j_call: TRBJ2-7; cdr3_length: 15; v_call: TRBV11-2; cdr3_nt: TGTGCCAGCAGCTTGGGGGGAACACAAAGATACGAGCAGTACTTC; cdr3_aa: CASSLGGTQRYEQYF
d_call: -; clone_size: -; j_call: TRBJ2-3; cdr3_length: 16; v_call: TRBV10-3; cdr3_nt: TGTGCCATCAGAAGCGGGAAGGGGGGAGGCACAGATACGCAGTATTTT; cdr3_aa: CAIRSGKGGGTDTQYF
d_call: -; clone_size: -; j_call: TRBJ1-1; cdr3_length: 16; v_call: TRBV5-1; cdr3_nt: TGCGCCAGCAGCCTAAATCCCGGGTTATTGAACACTGAAGCTTTCTTT; cdr3_aa: CASSLNPGLLNTEAFF
d_call: TRBD2; clone_size: -; j_call: TRBJ2-3; cdr3_length: 16; v_call: TRBV7-2; cdr3_nt: TGTGCCAGCAGCTTAAGGGGCGGGAGTATCACAGATACGCAGTATTTT; cdr3_aa: CASSLRGGSITDTQYF
d_call: TRBD1; clone_size: -; j_call: TRBJ2-7; cdr3_length: 16; v_call: TRBV5-1; cdr3_nt: TGCGCCAGCAGCCCCGTAAGGACAGGGGGCGGATACGAGCAGTACTTC; cdr3_aa: CASSPVRTGGGYEQYF
d_call: TRBD1; clone_size: few; j_call: TRBJ2-2; cdr3_length: 14; v_call: TRBV13; cdr3_nt: TGTGCCAGCAGCAGACAGGGGGACACCGGGGAGCTGTTTTTT; cdr3_aa: CASSRQGDTGELFF
d_call: -; clone_size: -; j_call: TRBJ1-2; cdr3_length: 15; v_call: TRBV14; cdr3_nt: TGTGCCAGCAGCCAAGATTACAGGGTGAACTATGGCTACACCTTC; cdr3_aa: CASSQDYRVNYGYTF
d_call: TRBD1; clone_size: -; j_call: TRBJ1-2; cdr3_length: 14; v_call: TRBV7-2; cdr3_nt: TGTGCCAGCAGCCCAAACAGGGGGCCCTATGGCTACACCTTC; cdr3_aa: CASSPNRGPYGYTF
d_call: TRBD1; clone_size: -; j_call: TRBJ1-5; cdr3_length: 18; v_call: TRBV4-1; cdr3_nt: TGCGCCAGCAGCCAGCTCCTTCCGCGGGACAGGGGAGATCAGCCCCAGCATTTT; cdr3_aa: CASSQLLPRDRGDQPQHF
d_call: -; clone_size: -; j_call: TRBJ1-1; cdr3_length: 17; v_call: TRBV19; cdr3_nt: TGTGCCAGTACCACCATCAACCGGCAGGGGAGAAACACTGAAGCTTTCTTT; cdr3_aa: CASTTINRQGRNTEAFF
d_call: -; clone_size: -; j_call: TRBJ2-7; cdr3_length: 15; v_call: TRBV27; cdr3_nt: TGTGCCAGCCGTCTAACCGGGACAACGAACTACGAGCAGTACTTC; cdr3_aa: CASRLTGTTNYEQYF
d_call: -; clone_size: few; j_call: TRBJ2-7; cdr3_length: 14; v_call: TRBV19; cdr3_nt: TGTGCCACCCCAAAGCGGCCTTGGGGTTACGAGCAGTACTTC; cdr3_aa: CATPKRPWGYEQYF
d_call: -; clone_size: -; j_call: TRBJ1-2; cdr3_length: 14; v_call: TRBV5-5; cdr3_nt: TGTGCCAGCAGCCCAGTGGCGGCAGGGGTAGGCTACACCTTC; cdr3_aa: CASSPVAAGVGYTF
d_call: TRBD2; clone_size: few; j_call: TRBJ2-1; cdr3_length: 14; v_call: TRBV11-3; cdr3_nt: TGTGCCAGCAGTTCCGGGACTAGTAGCTATGAGCAGTTCTTC; cdr3_aa: CASSSGTSSYEQFF
d_call: TRBD2; clone_size: -; j_call: TRBJ2-7; cdr3_length: 13; v_call: TRBV10-1; cdr3_nt: TGCGCCAGCAGTGACCGCGGGGGGCACGAGCAGTACTTC; cdr3_aa: CASSDRGGHEQYF
d_call: TRBD1; clone_size: few; j_call: TRBJ1-6; cdr3_length: 14; v_call: TRBV6-1; cdr3_nt: TGTGCCAGCATTACCGGGACAGGGTGGTCACCCCTCCACTTT; cdr3_aa: CASITGTGWSPLHF